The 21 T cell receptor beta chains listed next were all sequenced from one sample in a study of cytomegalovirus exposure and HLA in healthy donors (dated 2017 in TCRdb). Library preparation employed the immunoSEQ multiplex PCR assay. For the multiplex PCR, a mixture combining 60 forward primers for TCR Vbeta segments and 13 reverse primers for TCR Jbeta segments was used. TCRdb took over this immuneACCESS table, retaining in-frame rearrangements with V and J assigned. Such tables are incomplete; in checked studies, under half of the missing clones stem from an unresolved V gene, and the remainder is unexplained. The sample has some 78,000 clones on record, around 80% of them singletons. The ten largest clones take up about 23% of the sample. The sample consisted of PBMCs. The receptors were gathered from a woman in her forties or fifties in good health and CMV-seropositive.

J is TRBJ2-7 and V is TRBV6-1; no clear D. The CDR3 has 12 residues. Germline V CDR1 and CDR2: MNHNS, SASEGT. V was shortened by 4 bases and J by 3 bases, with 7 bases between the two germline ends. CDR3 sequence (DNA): TGTGCCAGCAGTGCCCAAAACTACGAGCAGTACTTC. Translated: CASSAQNYEQYF.

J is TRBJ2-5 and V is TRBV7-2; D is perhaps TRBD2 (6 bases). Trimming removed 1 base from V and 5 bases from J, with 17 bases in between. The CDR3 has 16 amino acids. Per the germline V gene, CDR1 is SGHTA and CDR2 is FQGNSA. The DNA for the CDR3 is TGTGCCAGCAGCTTAGTTTGGGGCGGGAAGGGGGAGACCCAGTACTTC. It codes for CASSLVWGGKGETQYF.

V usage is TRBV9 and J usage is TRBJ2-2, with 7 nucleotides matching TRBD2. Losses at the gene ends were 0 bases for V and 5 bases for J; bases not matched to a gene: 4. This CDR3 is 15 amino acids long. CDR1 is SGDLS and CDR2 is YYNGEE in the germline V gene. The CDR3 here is CASSVAPGGTGELFF. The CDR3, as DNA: TGTGCCAGCAGCGTAGCCCCGGGGGGTACCGGGGAGCTGTTTTTT.

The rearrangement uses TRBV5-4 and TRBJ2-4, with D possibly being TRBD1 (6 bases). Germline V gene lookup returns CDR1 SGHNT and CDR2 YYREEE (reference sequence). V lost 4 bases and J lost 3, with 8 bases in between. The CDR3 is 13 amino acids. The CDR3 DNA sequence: TGTGCCAGCAGCAAGGACAGCAAAAACATTCAGTACTTC. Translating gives CASSKDSKNIQYF.

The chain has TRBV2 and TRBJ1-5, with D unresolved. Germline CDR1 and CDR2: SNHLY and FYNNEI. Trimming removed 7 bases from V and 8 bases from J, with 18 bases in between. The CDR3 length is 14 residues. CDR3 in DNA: TGTGCCAGCACCTTCGGAGGGAGAACGGAGCCCCAGCATTTT. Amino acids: CASTFGGRTEPQHF.

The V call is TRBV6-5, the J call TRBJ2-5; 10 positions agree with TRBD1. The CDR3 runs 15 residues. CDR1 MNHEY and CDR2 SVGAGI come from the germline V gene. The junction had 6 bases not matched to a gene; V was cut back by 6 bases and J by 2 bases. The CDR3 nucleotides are TGTGCCAGCAGCCCGGACAGGGGGTTTCAAGAGACCCAGTACTTC. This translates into CASSPDRGFQETQYF.

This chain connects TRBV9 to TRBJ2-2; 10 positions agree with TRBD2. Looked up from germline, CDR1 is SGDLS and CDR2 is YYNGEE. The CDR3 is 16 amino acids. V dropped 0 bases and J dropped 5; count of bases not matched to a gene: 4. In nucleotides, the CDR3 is TGTGCCAGCAGCGTAGGCCTAGCGGGAGTGACCGGGGAGCTGTTTTTT. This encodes CASSVGLAGVTGELFF.

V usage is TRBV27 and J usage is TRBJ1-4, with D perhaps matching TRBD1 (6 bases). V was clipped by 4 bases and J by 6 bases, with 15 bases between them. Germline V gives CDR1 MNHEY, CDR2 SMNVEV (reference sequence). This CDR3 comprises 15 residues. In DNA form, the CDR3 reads TGTGCCAGCAGTTCCCTGGGGAGGGGGGATGAAAAACTGTTTTTT. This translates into CASSSLGRGDEKLFF.

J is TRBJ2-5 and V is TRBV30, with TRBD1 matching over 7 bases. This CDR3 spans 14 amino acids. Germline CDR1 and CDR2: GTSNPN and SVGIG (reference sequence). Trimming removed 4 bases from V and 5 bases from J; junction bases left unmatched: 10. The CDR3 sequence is CAWNVRGREETQYF. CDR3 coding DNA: TGTGCCTGGAATGTTAGGGGGCGCGAGGAGACCCAGTACTTC.

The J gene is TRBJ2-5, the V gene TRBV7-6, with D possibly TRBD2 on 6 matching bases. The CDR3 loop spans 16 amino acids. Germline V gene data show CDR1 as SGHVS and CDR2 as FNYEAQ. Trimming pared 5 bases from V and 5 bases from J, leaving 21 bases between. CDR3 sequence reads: CASSPSPPGTYETQYF. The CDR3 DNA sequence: TGTGCCAGCAGCCCCTCGCCCCCCGGGACTTATGAGACCCAGTACTTC.

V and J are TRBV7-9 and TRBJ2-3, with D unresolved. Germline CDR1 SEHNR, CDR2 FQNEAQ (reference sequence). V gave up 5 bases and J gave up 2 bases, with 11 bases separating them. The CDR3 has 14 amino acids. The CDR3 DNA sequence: TGTGCCAGCAGCCCCCCCTCCTCCACAGATACGCAGTATTTT. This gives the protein CASSPPSSTDTQYF.

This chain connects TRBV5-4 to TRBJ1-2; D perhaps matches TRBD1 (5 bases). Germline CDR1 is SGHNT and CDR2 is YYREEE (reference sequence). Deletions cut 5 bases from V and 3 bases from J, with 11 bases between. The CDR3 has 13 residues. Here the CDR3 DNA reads TGTGCCAGCAGTTATGACAGCCACTATGGCTACACCTTC. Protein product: CASSYDSHYGYTF.

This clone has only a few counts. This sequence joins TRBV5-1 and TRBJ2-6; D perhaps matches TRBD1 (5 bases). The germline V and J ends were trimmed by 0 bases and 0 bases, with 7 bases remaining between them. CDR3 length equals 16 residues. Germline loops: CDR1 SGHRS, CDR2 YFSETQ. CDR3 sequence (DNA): TGCGCCAGCAGCTTGGAACAGGCCTCTGGGGCCAACGTCCTGACTTTC. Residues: CASSLEQASGANVLTF.

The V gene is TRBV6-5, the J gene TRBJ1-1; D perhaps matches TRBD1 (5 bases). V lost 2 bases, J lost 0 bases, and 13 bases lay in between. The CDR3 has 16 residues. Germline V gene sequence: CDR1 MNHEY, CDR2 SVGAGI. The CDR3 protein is CASSYHVREMNTEAFF. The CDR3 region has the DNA TGTGCCAGCAGTTACCACGTCAGGGAAATGAACACTGAAGCTTTCTTT.

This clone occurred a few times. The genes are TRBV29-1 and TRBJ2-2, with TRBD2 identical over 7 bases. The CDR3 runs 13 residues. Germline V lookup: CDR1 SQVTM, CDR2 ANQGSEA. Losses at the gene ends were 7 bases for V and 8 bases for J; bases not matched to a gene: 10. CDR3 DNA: TGCAGCGCAACTCGGGGGGTAACAGGGGAGCTGTTTTTT. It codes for CSATRGVTGELFF.

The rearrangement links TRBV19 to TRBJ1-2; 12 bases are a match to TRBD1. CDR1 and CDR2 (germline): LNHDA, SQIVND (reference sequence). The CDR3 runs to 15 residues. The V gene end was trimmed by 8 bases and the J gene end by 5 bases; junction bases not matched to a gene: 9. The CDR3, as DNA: TGTGCCAGTGTACCCGGGACAGGGGGCGGATATGGCTACACCTTC. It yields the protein CASVPGTGGGYGYTF.

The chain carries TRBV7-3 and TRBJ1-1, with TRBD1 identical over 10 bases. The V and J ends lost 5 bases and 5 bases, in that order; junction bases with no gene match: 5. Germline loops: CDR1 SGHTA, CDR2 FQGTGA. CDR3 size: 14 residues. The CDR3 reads CASSPGTGVTEAFF. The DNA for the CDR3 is TGTGCCAGCAGCCCTGGGACAGGGGTTACTGAAGCTTTCTTT.

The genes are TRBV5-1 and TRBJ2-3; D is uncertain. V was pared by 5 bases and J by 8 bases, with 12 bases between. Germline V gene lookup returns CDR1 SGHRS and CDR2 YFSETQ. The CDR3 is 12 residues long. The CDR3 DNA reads TGCGCCAGCAGTTTCGCGGCTGCTACGCAGTATTTT. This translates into CASSFAAATQYF.

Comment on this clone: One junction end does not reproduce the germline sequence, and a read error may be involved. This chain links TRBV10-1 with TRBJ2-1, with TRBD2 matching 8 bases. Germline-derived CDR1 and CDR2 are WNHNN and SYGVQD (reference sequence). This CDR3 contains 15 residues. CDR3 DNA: TGCGCCAGCGGTGAGGGGGGAACTAGCGGAATTGAGCAGTTCTTC. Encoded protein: CASGEGGTSGIEQFF.

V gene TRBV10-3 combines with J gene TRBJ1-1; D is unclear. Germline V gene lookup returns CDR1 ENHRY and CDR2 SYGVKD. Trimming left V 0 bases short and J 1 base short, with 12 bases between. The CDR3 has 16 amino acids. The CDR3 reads CAISESTGLTNTEAFF. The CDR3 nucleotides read TGTGCCATCAGTGAGTCGACCGGACTCACGAACACTGAAGCTTTCTTT.

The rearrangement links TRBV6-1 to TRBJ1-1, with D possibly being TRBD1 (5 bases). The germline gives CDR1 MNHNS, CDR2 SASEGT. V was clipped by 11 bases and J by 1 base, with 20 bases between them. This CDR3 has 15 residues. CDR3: CAGGGRRPENTEAFF. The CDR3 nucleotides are TGTGCCGGGGGAGGACGGAGGCCGGAGAACACTGAAGCTTTCTTT.